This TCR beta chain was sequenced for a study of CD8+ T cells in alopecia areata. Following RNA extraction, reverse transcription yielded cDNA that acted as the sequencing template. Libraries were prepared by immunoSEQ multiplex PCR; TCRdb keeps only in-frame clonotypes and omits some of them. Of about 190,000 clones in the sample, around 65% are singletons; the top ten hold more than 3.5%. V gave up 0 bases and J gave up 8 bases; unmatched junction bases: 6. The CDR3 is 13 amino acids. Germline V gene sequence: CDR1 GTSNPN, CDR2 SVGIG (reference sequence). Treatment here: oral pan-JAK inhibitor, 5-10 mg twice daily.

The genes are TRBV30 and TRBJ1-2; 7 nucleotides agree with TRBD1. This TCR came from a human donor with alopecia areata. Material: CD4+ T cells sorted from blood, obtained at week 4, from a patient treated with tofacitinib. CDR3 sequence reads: CAWSVSAGGGYTF. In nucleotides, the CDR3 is TGTGCCTGGAGTGTGTCGGCAGGGGGAGGCTACACCTTC.